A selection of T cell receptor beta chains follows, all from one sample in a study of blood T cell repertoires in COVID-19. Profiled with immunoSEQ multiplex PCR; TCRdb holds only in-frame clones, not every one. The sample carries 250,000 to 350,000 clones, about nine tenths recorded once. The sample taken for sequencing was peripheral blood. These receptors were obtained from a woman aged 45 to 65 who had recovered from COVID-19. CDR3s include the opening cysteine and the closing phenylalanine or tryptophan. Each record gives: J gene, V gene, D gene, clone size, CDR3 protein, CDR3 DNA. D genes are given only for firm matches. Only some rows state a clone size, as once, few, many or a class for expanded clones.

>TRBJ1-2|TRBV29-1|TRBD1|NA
CSVGDSDYTF
TGCAGCGTGGGGGACAGTGACTACACCTTC
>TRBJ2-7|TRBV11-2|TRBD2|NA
CASSSPGSGGAYEQYF
TGTGCCAGCAGCTCGCCTGGTAGCGGGGGGGCGTACGAGCAGTACTTC
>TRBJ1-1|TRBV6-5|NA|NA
CASSIHAGTEAFF
TGTGCCAGCAGTATACACGCGGGGACTGAAGCTTTCTTT
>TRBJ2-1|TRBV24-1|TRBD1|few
CATSAGGHEQFF
TGTGCCACCAGTGCAGGGGGCCATGAGCAGTTCTTC
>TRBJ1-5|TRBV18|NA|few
CASSPRGGGNQPQHF
TGTGCCAGCTCACCACGGGGAGGGGGCAATCAGCCCCAGCATTTT
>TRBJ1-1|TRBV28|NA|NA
CASSRAGRRTEAFF
TGTGCCAGCAGTCGTGCGGGTCGCAGGACTGAAGCTTTCTTT
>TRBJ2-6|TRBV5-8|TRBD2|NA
CASSSSRSGLGTLGANVLTF
TGTGCCAGCAGTAGTTCTCGATCGGGACTAGGCACCCTTGGGGCCAACGTCCTGACTTTC
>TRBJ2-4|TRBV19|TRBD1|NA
CASRQGALIAKNIQYF
TGTGCCAGTCGACAGGGGGCCTTGATAGCCAAAAACATTCAGTACTTC
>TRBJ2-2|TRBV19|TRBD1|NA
CASIGGNTGELFF
TGTGCCAGTATAGGGGGCAACACCGGGGAGCTGTTTTTT
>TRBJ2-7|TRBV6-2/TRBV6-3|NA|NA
CASSTLGLSSYEQYF
TGTGCCAGCAGTACCTTGGGACTCAGCTCCTACGAGCAGTACTTC
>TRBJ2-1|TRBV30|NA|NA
CAWRGVSSYNEQFF
TGTGCCTGGAGAGGGGTAAGCTCCTACAATGAGCAGTTCTTC
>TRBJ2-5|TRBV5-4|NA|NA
CASSLVGGGETQYF
TGTGCCAGCAGCTTGGTAGGGGGGGGTGAGACCCAGTACTTC
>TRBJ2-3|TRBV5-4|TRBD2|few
CASSPGLAKDTQYF
TGTGCCAGCAGCCCGGGACTAGCGAAGGATACGCAGTATTTT
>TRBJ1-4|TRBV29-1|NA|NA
CSVGGRGNEKLFF
TGCAGCGTTGGGGGCAGGGGAAATGAAAAACTGTTTTTT
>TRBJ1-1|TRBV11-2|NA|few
CASSLARQATTEAFF
TGTGCCAGCAGCTTAGCGCGTCAGGCGACCACTGAAGCTTTCTTT